This is a list of T cell receptor beta chains from one sample in a study of control samples from healthy donors and cancer patients. The repertoire was sequenced with immunoSEQ multiplex PCR; TCRdb's copy has only in-frame clones and lacks some. Counted here are about 110,000 clones, 82% occurring once; the ten biggest clones make up approximately 7%. Sequenced: blood. Receptors originate from a man between 18 and 35 years old in good health. CDR3s include the opening cysteine and the closing phenylalanine or tryptophan. Each record gives: J gene, D gene, V gene, clone size, CDR3 DNA, CDR3 protein. D genes are given only for firm matches. Part of the rows lack a size; the others show once, few, many or a class for expanded clones.

>TRBJ1-1|TRBD1|TRBV12-3/TRBV12-4|few
TGTGCCAGCAGCCGGGACAGGAACACTGAAGCTTTCTTT
CASSRDRNTEAFF
>TRBJ1-6|TRBD1|TRBV6-2/TRBV6-3|.
TGTGCCAGCAGTCGACAGGGGAATTCACCCCTCCACTTT
CASSRQGNSPLHF
>TRBJ1-5|.|TRBV28|.
TGTGCCAGCAGCATACAGGGAAGCAATCAGCCCCAGCATTTT
CASSIQGSNQPQHF
>TRBJ1-1|TRBD1|TRBV9|.
TGTGCCAGCAGCCCCCGACAGGGGTTGAACACTGAAGCTTTCTTT
CASSPRQGLNTEAFF
>TRBJ1-1|.|TRBV25-1|few
TGTGCCGTCGGGGGACAGAACACTGAAGCTTTCTTT
CAVGGQNTEAFF
>TRBJ1-5|.|TRBV2|.
TGTGCCAGCGATCCGGGGCACAAGTCCCAGCCCCAGCATTTT
CASDPGHKSQPQHF
>TRBJ2-7|.|TRBV6-5|.
TGTGCCAGCAGTTACAAAGCAGGGGGCGGGAGAAAGGAGCAGTACTTC
CASSYKAGGGRKEQYF
>TRBJ2-3|.|TRBV4-1|.
TGCGCCAGCAGCCAAGTTAGGATGGATACGCAGTATTTT
CASSQVRMDTQYF
>TRBJ1-1|TRBD1|TRBV19|once
TGTGCCAGTAGGGGGAGACAGGGTGACGCGAACACTGAAGCTTTCTTT
CASRGRQGDANTEAFF
>TRBJ1-2|.|TRBV30|.
TGTGCCTGGAGTCCGGGGGTCTATGGCTACACCTTC
CAWSPGVYGYTF
>TRBJ1-2|.|TRBV5-1|.
TGCGCCAGCAGCATGACCCTAACGGCGGTCTATGGCTACACCTTC
CASSMTLTAVYGYTF
>TRBJ2-5|.|TRBV7-7|.
TGTGCTAGCAGCCGGACTGGACACCAAGAGACCCAGTACTTC
CASSRTGHQETQYF
>TRBJ2-7|TRBD2|TRBV25-1|.
TGTGCCAGCAGTGAAGGGACTAGTTCCGACGAGCAGTACTTC
CASSEGTSSDEQYF
>TRBJ2-7|.|TRBV15|.
TGTGCCACCAGCAGGAACTATGGTAGAGAGCAGTACTTC
CATSRNYGREQYF
>TRBJ1-1|.|TRBV3-1/TRBV3-2|.
TGTGCCAGCAGCCACCTGAACACTGAAGCTTTCTTT
CASSHLNTEAFF
>TRBJ2-4|.|TRBV6-2/TRBV6-3|.
TGTGCCAGCAGTTACTATAAACAGAAGCAGGGCTGGGGGAAAAACATTCAGTACTTC
CASSYYKQKQGWGKNIQYF
>TRBJ2-3|TRBD2|TRBV29-1|.
TGCAGCGTGCCCCCTCCGGGACTAGCGGGGGGGCCCGGTACGCAGTATTTT
CSVPPPGLAGGPGTQYF
>TRBJ1-5|TRBD1|TRBV7-9|few
TGTGCCAGCAGCTACTCGGACAGGGGGATAATCGAAACCCAGCATTTT
CASSYSDRGIIETQHF
>TRBJ1-3|.|TRBV25-1|.
TGTGCCAGCAGTGAAGGGAGCTCTGGAAACACCATATATTTT
CASSEGSSGNTIYF
>TRBJ1-1|.|TRBV15|.
TGTGCCACCAGCAGAGGGGGGGAGGTTGTCGCTAACACTGAAGCTTTCTTT
CATSRGGEVVANTEAFF
>TRBJ1-5|.|TRBV6-6|medium-sized
TGTGCCAGCAGTTACTCCACATCGGGTCAGCCCCAGCATTTT
CASSYSTSGQPQHF
>TRBJ2-2|.|TRBV6-5|.
TGTGCCAGCAATGGCGGGTATAACACCGGGGAGCTGTTTTTT
CASNGGYNTGELFF
>TRBJ2-3|TRBD2|TRBV6-4|.
TGTGCCAGCAGTGAAGCGGGGGGAGGCACAGATACGCAGTATTTT
CASSEAGGGTDTQYF
>TRBJ1-6|TRBD1|TRBV30|.
TGTGCCTGGAATAACAGGGGAGATTCACCCCTCCACTTT
CAWNNRGDSPLHF
>TRBJ2-1|.|TRBV5-1|.
TGCGCCAGCAGCTGGGGGTGGGAGCAGTTCTTC
CASSWGWEQFF
>TRBJ1-6|.|TRBV7-2|few
TGTGCCAGCAGCTTGGCCCCCCCCGGGACGAGGGGTTCACCCCTCCACTTT
CASSLAPPGTRGSPLHF
>TRBJ2-2|TRBD1|TRBV7-2|few
TGTGCCAGCAGGAGGGGGCGAAGCGGGGAGCTGTTTTTT
CASRRGRSGELFF
>TRBJ2-2|.|TRBV5-6|.
TGTGCCAGCAGCTTAGTCCCGGACACCGGGGAGCTGTTTTTT
CASSLVPDTGELFF
>TRBJ2-1|TRBD2|TRBV7-9|.
TGTGCCAGCAGCTTCAGCCTAGCGGGGGGGTCGTATGAGCAGTTCTTC
CASSFSLAGGSYEQFF
>TRBJ2-5|.|TRBV24-1|.
TGTGCCTCACTAAAGGCTAGGGGGGGCCAAGCCCTTGCGACCCAGTACTTC
CASLKARGGQALATQYF
>TRBJ1-2|.|TRBV3-1/TRBV3-2|.
TGTGCCAGCAGCCAAGATTTGCGAGCAGGGAGCTACACCTTC
CASSQDLRAGSYTF
>TRBJ1-5|.|TRBV19|once
TGTGCCAGTAGTATAGATAAGGACGGGAGCAATCAGCCCCAGCATTTT
CASSIDKDGSNQPQHF
>TRBJ2-5|TRBD1|TRBV25-1|.
TGTGCCAGCATCTGCCAGGGGGCTTGTGACCAAGAGACCCAGTACTTC
CASICQGACDQETQYF
>TRBJ2-7|.|TRBV27|.
TGTGCCAGCAGTTTACAGGGATGGGGGGAGCAGTACTTC
CASSLQGWGEQYF
>TRBJ1-1|.|TRBV5-1|.
TGCGCCAGCAGCTTGGCGGGGGGGAACACTGAAGCTTTCTTT
CASSLAGGNTEAFF
>TRBJ2-3|.|TRBV9|.
TGTGCCAGCAGCGTCCGGGGGACCACAGATACGCAGTATTTT
CASSVRGTTDTQYF
>TRBJ1-1|.|TRBV29-1|.
TGCAGCGTTGGACTCGGGACGAACACTGAAGCTTTCTTT
CSVGLGTNTEAFF
>TRBJ2-7|.|TRBV18|few
TGTGCCAGCTCACCAGATCAATCCTACGAGCAGTACTTC
CASSPDQSYEQYF
>TRBJ2-1|TRBD1|TRBV7-6|once
TGTGCCAGCAGCTTATTAGGACAGGGCAAATACAATGAGCAGTTCTTC
CASSLLGQGKYNEQFF
>TRBJ1-5|.|TRBV2|.
TGTGCCAGCAAGCACCACACGAATAGCAATCAGCCCCAGCATTTT
CASKHHTNSNQPQHF
>TRBJ1-5|TRBD1|TRBV6-6|.
TGTGCCAGCAGTAAGGACAGGGGTAGCAATCAGCCCCAGCATTTT
CASSKDRGSNQPQHF
>TRBJ2-3|.|TRBV30|.
TGTGCCTGGAGTGTAGGAGGGGGGGGAGATACGCAGTATTTT
CAWSVGGGGDTQYF
>TRBJ1-1|.|TRBV29-1|.
TGCAGCGTTGACGAGCGGGGCGACACTGAAGCTTTCTTT
CSVDERGDTEAFF
>TRBJ1-5|.|TRBV6-4|.
TGTGCCAGCCTCAGGGGACCGAGAGGCGGTCAGCCCCAGCATTTT
CASLRGPRGGQPQHF
>TRBJ1-4|TRBD1|TRBV6-1|.
TGTGCCAGCAGTGCGACAGGGGGCAGGACTAATGAAAAACTGTTTTTT
CASSATGGRTNEKLFF
>TRBJ2-2|.|TRBV27|.
TGTGCCAGCAGTAAGCAGGGTACGGCGAACACCGGGGAGCTGTTTTTT
CASSKQGTANTGELFF
>TRBJ2-5|TRBD2|TRBV6-1|few
TGTGCCAGCAGTGAACGCTGGGGGGGGACTCAAGAGACCCAGTACTTC
CASSERWGGTQETQYF
>TRBJ1-4|TRBD1|TRBV27|once
TGTGCCAGCAGATCAATAGGACAGGGCGGTGGTGAAAAACTGTTTTTT
CASRSIGQGGGEKLFF
>TRBJ2-4|.|TRBV4-2|.
TGTGCCAGCAGCGCCCGACTGGAAAGGAAAAACATTCAGTACTTC
CASSARLERKNIQYF
>TRBJ1-1|.|TRBV18|.
TGTGCCAGCTCACCACAGACGGTGAACACTGAAGCTTTCTTT
CASSPQTVNTEAFF
>TRBJ2-3|.|TRBV19|once
TGTGCCAGTAGTTTCGCCGGGACAAGCACAGATACGCAGTATTTT
CASSFAGTSTDTQYF
>TRBJ1-4|TRBD1|TRBV10-3|.
TGTGCCACCGGGGACAGGGCGATGGAAGATGAAAAACTGTTTTTT
CATGDRAMEDEKLFF
>TRBJ2-5|TRBD2|TRBV5-6|.
TGTGCCAGCAGCCCCGGGGCGGGGGGGCGCGAGACCCAGTACTTC
CASSPGAGGRETQYF
>TRBJ2-3|.|TRBV11-2|.
TGTGCCAGCAGCCCTTTCACGGGACAAGGGGCGCGAACAGATACGCAGTATTTT
CASSPFTGQGARTDTQYF
>TRBJ2-7|.|TRBV19|once
TGTGCCAGTAGTATTTCCAGATATACCTACGAGCAGTACTTC
CASSISRYTYEQYF